The clone carrying this TCR beta chain was picked up many times. Its specificity is not known. This sample is part of a study of shared clonotypes between healthy human individuals. Findings and caveats of the study: Sampling was confined to blood; repertoires within tissues likely differ.

J gave up 4 bases and V 8 bases, and 10 bases lay outside the gene matches. This CDR3 comprises 15 residues. Germline CDR1 and CDR2: SNHLY and FYNNEI. Template for every sorted-subset replicate PCR totaled 200 to 250 ng DNA, around 33,000 T cell genomes. The table came from immunoSEQ multiplex PCR; TCRdb's copy has only in-frame clones and leaves some out. The sample yields 550,000 to 800,000 clones, about 74% seen once. The sequence was collected from a woman aged 30 to 39 in good health. The sequenced sample consisted of memory CD4+ T cells sorted from blood. Described subset: CD45RA-negative fraction. The chain links TRBV2 to TRBJ2-1, with 8 bases identical to TRBD2. The CDR3 is CASVQTGGEYNEQFF. For the CDR3, the DNA is TGTGCCAGCGTCCAGACCGGGGGGGAGTACAATGAGCAGTTCTTC.